This TCR beta chain was identified during a study of blood T cell repertoires in COVID-19. Whole-study context: Sources were T cells, B-cell-depleted T cells, or PBMCs; the material itself was cDNA or gDNA.

After removal of 0 bases from V and 8 bases from J, the junction contained 6 bases not matched to a gene. The CDR3 consists of 15 residues. Germline CDR1 reads MGHRA; CDR2 reads YSYEKL. Authors' data handling: The assay estimated nucleated cells by amplifying reference gene primers. TCRdb's copy holds only in-frame clones and misses some; the assay was immunoSEQ multiplex PCR. The DNA was the basis for D and trimming; V, J and clone size are from that table. Of under 150,000 clones listed, 84% are singletons. The age range of participants was about 18 to 95 years, with residence in around 22 US areas.

The specimen sequenced was PBMCs or T cells enriched from blood (not recorded which). The receptor was derived from a man aged 40-49 years with acute COVID-19. This rearrangement joins TRBV4-1 to TRBJ2-1; 8 nucleotides agree with TRBD1. For the CDR3, the DNA is TGCGCCAGCAGCCAAGAGCTAGCGACAGGGGATGAGCAGTTCTTC. This gives the protein CASSQELATGDEQFF.